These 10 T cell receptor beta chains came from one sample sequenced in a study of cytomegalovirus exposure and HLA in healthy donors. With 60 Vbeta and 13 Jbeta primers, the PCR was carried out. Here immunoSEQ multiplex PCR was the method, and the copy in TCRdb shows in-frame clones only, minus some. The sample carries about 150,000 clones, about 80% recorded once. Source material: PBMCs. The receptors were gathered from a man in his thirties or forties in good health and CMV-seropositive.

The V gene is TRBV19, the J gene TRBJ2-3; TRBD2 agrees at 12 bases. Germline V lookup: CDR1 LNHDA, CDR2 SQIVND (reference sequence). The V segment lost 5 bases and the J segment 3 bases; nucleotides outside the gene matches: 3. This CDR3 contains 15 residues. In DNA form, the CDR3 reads TGTGCCAGTAGTCCGACTAGCGGGAGTACAGATACGCAGTATTTT. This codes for CASSPTSGSTDTQYF. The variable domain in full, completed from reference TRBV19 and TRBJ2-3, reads DGGITQSPKYLFRKEGQNVTLSCEQNLNHDAMYWYRQDPGQGLRLIYYSQIVNDFQKGDIAEGYSVSREKKESFPLTVTSAQKNPTAFYLCASSPTSGSTDTQYFGPGTRLTVL.

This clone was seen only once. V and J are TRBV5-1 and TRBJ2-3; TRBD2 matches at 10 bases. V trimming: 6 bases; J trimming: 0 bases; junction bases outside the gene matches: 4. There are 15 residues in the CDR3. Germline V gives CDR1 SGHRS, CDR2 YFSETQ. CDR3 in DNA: TGCGCCAGCACCCAAGCGGGAGGGAGCACAGATACGCAGTATTTT. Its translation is CASTQAGGSTDTQYF.

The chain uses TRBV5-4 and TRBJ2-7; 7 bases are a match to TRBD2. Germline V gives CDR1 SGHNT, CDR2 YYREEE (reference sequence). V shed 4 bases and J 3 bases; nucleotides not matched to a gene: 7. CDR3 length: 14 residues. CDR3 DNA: TGTGCCAGCAGCCCAGCGGGGAATATCTACGAGCAGTACTTC. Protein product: CASSPAGNIYEQYF.

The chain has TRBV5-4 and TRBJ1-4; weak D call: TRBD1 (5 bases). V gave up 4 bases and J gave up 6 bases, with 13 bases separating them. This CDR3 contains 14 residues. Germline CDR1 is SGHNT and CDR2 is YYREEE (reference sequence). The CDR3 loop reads CASSGGLWDEKLFF. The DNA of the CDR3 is TGTGCCAGCAGCGGGGGACTGTGGGATGAAAAACTGTTTTTT. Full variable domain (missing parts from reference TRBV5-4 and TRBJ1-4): ETGVTQSPTHLIKTRGQQVTLRCSSQSGHNTVSWYQQALGQGPQFIFQYYREEENGRGNFPPRFSGLQFPNYSSELNVNALELDDSALYLCASSGGLWDEKLFFGSGTQLSVL.

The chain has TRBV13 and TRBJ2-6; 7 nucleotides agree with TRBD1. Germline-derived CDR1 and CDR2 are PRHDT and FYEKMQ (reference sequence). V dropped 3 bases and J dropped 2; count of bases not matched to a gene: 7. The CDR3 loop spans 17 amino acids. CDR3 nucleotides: TGTGCCAGCAGCTTCACAGGGGAGAGGGCTGGGGCCAACGTCCTGACTTTC. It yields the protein CASSFTGERAGANVLTF.

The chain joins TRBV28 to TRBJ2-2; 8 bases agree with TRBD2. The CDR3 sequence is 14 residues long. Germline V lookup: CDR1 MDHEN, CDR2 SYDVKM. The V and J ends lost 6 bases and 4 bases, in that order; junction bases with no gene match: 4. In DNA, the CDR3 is TGTGCCAGCAGGGTTAGCGGGACCACCGGGGAGCTGTTTTTT. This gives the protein CASRVSGTTGELFF.

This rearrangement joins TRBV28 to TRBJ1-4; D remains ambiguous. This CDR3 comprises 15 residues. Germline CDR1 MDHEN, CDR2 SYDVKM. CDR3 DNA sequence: TGTGCGGGTGAGGGCGGGAGGAAGAGAAAGGGTGAACTGTTTTTT. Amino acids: CAGEGGRKRKGELFF.

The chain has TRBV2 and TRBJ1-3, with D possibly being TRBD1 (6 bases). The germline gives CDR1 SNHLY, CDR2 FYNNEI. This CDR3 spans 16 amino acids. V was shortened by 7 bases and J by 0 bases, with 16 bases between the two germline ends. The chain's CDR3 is CASNFQGPSSGNTIYF. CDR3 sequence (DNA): TGTGCCAGCAACTTCCAGGGGCCAAGCTCTGGAAACACCATATATTTT.

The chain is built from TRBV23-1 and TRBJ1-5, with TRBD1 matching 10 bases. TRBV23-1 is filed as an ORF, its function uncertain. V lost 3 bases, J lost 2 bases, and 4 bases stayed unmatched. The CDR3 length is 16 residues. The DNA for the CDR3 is TGCGCCAGCAGTCACAGACAGGGGGCAGGCAATCAGCCCCAGCATTTT. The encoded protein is CASSHRQGAGNQPQHF.

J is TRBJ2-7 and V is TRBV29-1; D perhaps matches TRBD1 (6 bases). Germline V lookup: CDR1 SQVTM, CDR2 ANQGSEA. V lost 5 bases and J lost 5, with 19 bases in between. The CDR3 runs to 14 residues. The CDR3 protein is CSVRDRLSLDEQYF. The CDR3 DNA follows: TGCAGCGTTCGCGACAGGCTCTCCCTAGACGAGCAGTACTTC.